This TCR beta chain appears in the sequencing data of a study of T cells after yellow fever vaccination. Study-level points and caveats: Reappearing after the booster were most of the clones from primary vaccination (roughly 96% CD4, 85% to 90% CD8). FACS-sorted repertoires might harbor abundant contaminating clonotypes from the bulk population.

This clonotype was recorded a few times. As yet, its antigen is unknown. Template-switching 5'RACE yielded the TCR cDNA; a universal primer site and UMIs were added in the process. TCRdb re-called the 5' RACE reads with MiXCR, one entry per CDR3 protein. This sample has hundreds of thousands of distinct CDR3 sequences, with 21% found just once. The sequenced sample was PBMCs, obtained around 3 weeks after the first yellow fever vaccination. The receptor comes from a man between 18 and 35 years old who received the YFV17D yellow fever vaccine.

The CDR3 bases are TGTGCCAGTGACTCTGGCGTGGAGACCCAGTACTTC. The encoded protein is CASDSGVETQYF. The chain combines TRBV6-5 with TRBJ2-5; D unresolved. The germline gives CDR1 MNHEY, CDR2 SVGAGI. The V and J ends lost 9 bases and 5 bases respectively, with 13 bases between them. This CDR3 spans 12 amino acids.